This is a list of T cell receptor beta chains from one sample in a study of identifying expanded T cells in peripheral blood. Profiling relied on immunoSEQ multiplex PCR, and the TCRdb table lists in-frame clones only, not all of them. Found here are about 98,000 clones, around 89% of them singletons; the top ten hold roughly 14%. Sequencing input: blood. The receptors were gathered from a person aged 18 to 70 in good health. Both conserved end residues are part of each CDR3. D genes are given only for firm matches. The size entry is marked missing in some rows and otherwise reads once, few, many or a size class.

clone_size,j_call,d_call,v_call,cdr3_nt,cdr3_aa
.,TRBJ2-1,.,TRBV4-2,TGTGCCAGCAGCCAAGGGGATGAGCAGTTCTTC,CASSQGDEQFF
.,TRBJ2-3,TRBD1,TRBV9,TGTGCCAGCAGCGAGGGGGACAGGGTGGGCACAGATACGCAGTATTTT,CASSEGDRVGTDTQYF
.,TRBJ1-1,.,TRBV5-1,TGCGCCAGCAGTCGGACGGGGGGTGAAAGCACTGAAGCTTTCTTT,CASSRTGGESTEAFF
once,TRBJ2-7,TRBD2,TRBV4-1,TGCGCCAGCAGCGAGCGGGGTGGCGAGCAGTACTTC,CASSERGGEQYF
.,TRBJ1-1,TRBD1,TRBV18,TGTGCCAGCTCTAGTCCCGCCGGACAGGGGCCTGAAGCTTTCTTT,CASSSPAGQGPEAFF
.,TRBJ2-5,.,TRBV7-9,TGTGCCAGCACTAGAGCGGCCGCTGGGGAAGAGACCCAGTACTTC,CASTRAAAGEETQYF
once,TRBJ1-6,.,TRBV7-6,TGTGCCAGCAGCTCCAGGTTTCCCGATAATTCACCCCTCCACTTT,CASSSRFPDNSPLHF
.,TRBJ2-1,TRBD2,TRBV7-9,TGTGCCAGCAGCTCTAGCGGGAGTATCAATGAGCAGTTCTTC,CASSSSGSINEQFF
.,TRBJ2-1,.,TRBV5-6,TGTGCCAGCAGCCTAATAGGACTCGAGCAGTTCTTC,CASSLIGLEQFF
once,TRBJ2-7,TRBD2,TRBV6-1,TGTGCCAGCTTGTGGACTAGCGGGAGCTTCTACGAGCAGTACTTC,CASLWTSGSFYEQYF
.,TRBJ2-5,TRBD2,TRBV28,TGTGCCAGCAGTTTTCTAGCGGGAGGGGAGACCCAGTACTTC,CASSFLAGGETQYF
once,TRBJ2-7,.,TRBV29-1,TGCAGCGTTGTTGGAGCGGGCGACGAGCAGTACTTC,CSVVGAGDEQYF
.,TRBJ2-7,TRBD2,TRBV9,TGTGCCAGCAGCGCCGGACTAGCGGGATCGCAGTACTTC,CASSAGLAGSQYF
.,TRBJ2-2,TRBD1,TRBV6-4,TGTGCCAGCAGCGGACAGGGCGGTGCCGGGGAGCTGTTTTTT,CASSGQGGAGELFF
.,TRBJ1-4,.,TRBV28,TGTGCCAGCAGTGCGGACGGACCTTGGGGGGATGAAAAACTGTTTTTT,CASSADGPWGDEKLFF
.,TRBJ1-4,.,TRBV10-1,TGCGCCAGCAGTGAGACAGCAACTAATGAAAAACTGTTTTTT,CASSETATNEKLFF
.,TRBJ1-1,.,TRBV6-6,TGTGCCACCCAAGGGCAGGACCCCAACACTGAAGCTTTCTTT,CATQGQDPNTEAFF
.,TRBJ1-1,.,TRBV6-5,TGTGCCAGCAGTTATACGGCCAGGAACACTGAAGCTTTCTTT,CASSYTARNTEAFF
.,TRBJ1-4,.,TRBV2,TGTGCCAGTGGCAGGACAACTAATGAAAAACTGTTTTTT,CASGRTTNEKLFF
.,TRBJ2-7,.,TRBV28,TGTGCCAGCAGTTCGACAATCGAGCAGTACTTC,CASSSTIEQYF
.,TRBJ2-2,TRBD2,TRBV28,TGTGCCAGCAGTTTACGCTCGCCGCCTGGCGGGAGGGTGAACACCGGGGAGCTGTTTTTT,CASSLRSPPGGRVNTGELFF
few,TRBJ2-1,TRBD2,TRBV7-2,TGTGCCAGCAGCGCAGGTCGGGGGGGCTCCTACAATGAGCAGTTCTTC,CASSAGRGGSYNEQFF
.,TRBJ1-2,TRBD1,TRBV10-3,TGTGCCATCAGTGAAGGACAGGGGGGGGTAGTGAATGGCTACACCTTC,CAISEGQGGVVNGYTF